The clone carrying this T cell receptor beta chain has a handful of counts. The record originates from a study of T-cell memory formation after mild COVID-19. Study summary: TCR clusters showed largely donor specificity.

The 5'RACE method, run with constant-segment primers, produced TCR alpha and TCR beta cDNA libraries (carrying sample barcodes and UMIs). TCRdb processed the 5' RACE reads anew with MiXCR; each CDR3 protein has one entry. The sample contains approximately 100,000 distinct CDR3 sequences, about a sixth of which appear only once. V was shortened by 5 bases and J by 6 bases, with 20 bases between the two germline ends. This CDR3 contains 16 residues. Germline V gene lookup returns CDR1 SEHNR and CDR2 FQNEAQ (reference sequence). V is TRBV7-9 and J is TRBJ2-1; D may be TRBD1 or TRBD2 (5 bases each). The specimen was PBMCs or a T cell subset sorted from them (not recorded which). The sequence derives from an adult woman who had mild COVID-19 (a few samples of this study predate the infection). Cell type and time point are not known. DNA of the CDR3: TGTGCCAGCAGCCTACCGGGACCCCCGAGTTCCAATGAGCAGTTCTTC. Translating it yields CASSLPGPPSSNEQFF.